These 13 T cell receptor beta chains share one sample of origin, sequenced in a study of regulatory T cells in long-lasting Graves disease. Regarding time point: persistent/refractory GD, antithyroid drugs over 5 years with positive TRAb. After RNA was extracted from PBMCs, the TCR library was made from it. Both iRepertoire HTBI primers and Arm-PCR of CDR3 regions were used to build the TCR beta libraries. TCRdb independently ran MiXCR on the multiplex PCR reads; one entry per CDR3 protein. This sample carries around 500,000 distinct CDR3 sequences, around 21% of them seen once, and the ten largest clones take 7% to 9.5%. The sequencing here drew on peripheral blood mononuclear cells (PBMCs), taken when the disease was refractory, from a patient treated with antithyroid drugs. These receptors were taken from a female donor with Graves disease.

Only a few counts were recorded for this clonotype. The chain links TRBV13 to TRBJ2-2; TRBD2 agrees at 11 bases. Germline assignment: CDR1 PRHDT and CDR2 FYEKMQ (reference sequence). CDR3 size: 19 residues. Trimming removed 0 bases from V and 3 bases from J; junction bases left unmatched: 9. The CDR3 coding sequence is TGTGCCAGCAGCTTAGGCTCCCTAGCGGGAGGTGGCGACACCGGGGAGCTGTTTTTT. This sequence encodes CASSLGSLAGGGDTGELFF.

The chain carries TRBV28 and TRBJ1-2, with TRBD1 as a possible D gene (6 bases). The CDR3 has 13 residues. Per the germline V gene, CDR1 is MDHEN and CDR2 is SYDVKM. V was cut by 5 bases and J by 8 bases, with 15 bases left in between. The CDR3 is CASSPEGGGGYTF. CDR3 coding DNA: TGTGCCAGCAGTCCTGAGGGGGGCGGAGGCTACACCTTC.

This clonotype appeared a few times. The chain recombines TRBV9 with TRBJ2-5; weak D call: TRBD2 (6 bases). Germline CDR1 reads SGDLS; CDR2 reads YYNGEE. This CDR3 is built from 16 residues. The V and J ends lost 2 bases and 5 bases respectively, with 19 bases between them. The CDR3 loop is CASSVDEGRRSETQYF. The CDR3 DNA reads TGTGCCAGCAGCGTCGATGAGGGGAGGAGGTCGGAGACCCAGTACTTC.

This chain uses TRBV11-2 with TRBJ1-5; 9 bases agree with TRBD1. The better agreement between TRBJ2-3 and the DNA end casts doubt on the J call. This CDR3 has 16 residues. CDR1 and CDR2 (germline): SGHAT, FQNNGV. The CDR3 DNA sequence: TGTGCCAGCAGTCCGGGACAGGGAGACAGCAATCAGCCCCAGTATTTT. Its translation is CASSPGQGDSNQPQYF.

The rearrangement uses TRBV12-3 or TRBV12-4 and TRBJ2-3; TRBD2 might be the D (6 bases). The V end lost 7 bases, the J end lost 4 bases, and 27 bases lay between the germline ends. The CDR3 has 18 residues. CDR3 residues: CASTTGVLALNAADTQYF. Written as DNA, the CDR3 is TGTGCCAGCACCACGGGGGTCCTGGCCCTCAATGCGGCAGATACGCAGTATTTT.

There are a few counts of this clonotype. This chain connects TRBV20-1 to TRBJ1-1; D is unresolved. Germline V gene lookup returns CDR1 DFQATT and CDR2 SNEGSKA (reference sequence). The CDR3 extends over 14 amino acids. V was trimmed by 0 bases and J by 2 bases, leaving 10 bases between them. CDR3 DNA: TGCAGTGCTAGAGATTCAAGGAGCAACACTGAAGCTTTCTTT. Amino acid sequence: CSARDSRSNTEAFF.

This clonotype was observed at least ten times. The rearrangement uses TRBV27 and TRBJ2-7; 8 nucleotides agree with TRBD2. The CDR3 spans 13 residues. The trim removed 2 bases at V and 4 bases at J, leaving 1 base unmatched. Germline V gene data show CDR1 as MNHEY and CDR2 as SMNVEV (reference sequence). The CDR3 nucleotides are TGTGCCAGCAGTTTAACGGGAGGGTACGAGCAGTACTTC. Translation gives CASSLTGGYEQYF.

The CDR3 spells CSHKGPGDTGELFF. The CDR3 coding sequence is TGCAGCCATAAAGGTCCAGGGGACACCGGGGAGCTGTTTTTT. V usage is TRBV29-1 and J usage is TRBJ2-2; D might be TRBD1 (6 bases). The ends were cut back, 8 bases at V and 3 bases at J, with 16 bases in the middle. Germline lookup yields CDR1 SQVTM and CDR2 ANQGSEA. This CDR3 has 14 residues.

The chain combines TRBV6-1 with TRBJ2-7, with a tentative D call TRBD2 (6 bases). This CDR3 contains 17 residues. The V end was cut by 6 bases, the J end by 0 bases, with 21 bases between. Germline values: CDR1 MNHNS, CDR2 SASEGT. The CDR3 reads CASSPFGGYGISYEQYF. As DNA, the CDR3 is TGTGCCAGCAGCCCCTTTGGGGGGTACGGTATCTCCTACGAGCAGTACTTC.

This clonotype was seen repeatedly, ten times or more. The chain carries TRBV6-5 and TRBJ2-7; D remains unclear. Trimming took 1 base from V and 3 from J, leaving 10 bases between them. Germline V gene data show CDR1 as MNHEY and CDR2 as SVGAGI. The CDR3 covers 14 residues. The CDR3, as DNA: TGTGCCAGCAGTTACTTGTCGCAGATCTACGAGCAGTACTTC. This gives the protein CASSYLSQIYEQYF.

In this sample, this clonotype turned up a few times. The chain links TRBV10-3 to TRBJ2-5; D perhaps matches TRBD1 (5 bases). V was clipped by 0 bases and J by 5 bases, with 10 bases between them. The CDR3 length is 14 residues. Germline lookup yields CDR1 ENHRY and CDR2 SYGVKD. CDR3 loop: CAISESPQVETQYF. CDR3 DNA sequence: TGTGCCATCAGTGAGTCGCCACAGGTGGAGACCCAGTACTTC.

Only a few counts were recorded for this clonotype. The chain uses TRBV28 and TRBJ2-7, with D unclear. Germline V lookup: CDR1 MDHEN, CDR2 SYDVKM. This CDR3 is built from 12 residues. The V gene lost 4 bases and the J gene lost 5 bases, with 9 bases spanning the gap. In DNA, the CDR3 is TGTGCCAGCAGTTCTGGCATCCACGAGCAGTACTTC. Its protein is CASSSGIHEQYF. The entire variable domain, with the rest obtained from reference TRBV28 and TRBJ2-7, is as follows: DVKVTQSSRYLVKRTGEKVFLECVQDMDHENMFWYRQDPGLGLRLIYFSYDVKMKEKGDIPEGYSVSREKKERFSLILESASTNQTSMYLCASSSGIHEQYFGPGTRLTVT.

The CDR3 DNA sequence: TGTGCCAGCAGTTTAGCAGGTACCGCAACCTACGAGCAGTACTTC. Its protein is CASSLAGTATYEQYF. The rearrangement joins TRBV27 to TRBJ2-7; D gene unclear. V dropped 2 bases and J dropped 2 bases, with 13 bases sitting between them. CDR1 is MNHEY, CDR2 SMNVEV, per germline (reference sequence). The CDR3 sequence is 15 residues long.